This T cell receptor (beta chain) was captured in a study of blood T cell repertoires in COVID-19. Germline V gene lookup returns CDR1 MGHDK and CDR2 SYGVNS. The CDR3 extends over 16 amino acids. V lost 4 bases and J lost 3, with 18 bases in between. Some clones are missing from TCRdb's copy, which holds only in-frame ones; the method was immunoSEQ multiplex PCR. Of 150,000 to 200,000 clones in the sample, over 70% were seen once. The specimen was PBMCs or T cells enriched from blood (not recorded which). The chain uses TRBV25-1 and TRBJ1-2, with D perhaps matching TRBD1 (6 bases). This receptor was identified in a man aged 45-60 years who had recovered from COVID-19. The DNA of the CDR3 is TGTGCCAGCAGTGCTCGGGACACCGCTTCATACTATGGCTACACCTTC. Translated: CASSARDTASYYGYTF.